This TCR beta chain was sequenced for a study of blood T cell repertoires in COVID-19. Authors' methods: Scientists estimated how many nucleated cells there were by amplifying reference gene primers. Generated by immunoSEQ multiplex PCR, the TCRdb table keeps only in-frame clones and is missing some. That table is the source of V, J and clone size, and D and trimming were worked out from the DNA. The sample includes over 85,000 clones, about 83% of them seen just once. This CDR3 comprises 17 residues. The junction had 9 bases not matched to a gene; V was cut back by 3 bases and J by 4 bases. Germline values: CDR1 LNHDA, CDR2 SQIVND (reference sequence).

The clonotype comes from a middle-aged man with active or convalescent COVID-19. This chain links TRBV19 with TRBJ2-2; 9 bases are shared with TRBD2. Source material: peripheral blood. Here the CDR3 DNA reads TGTGCCAGTAGTATTGGCGGGGGGGCTTGGGCCACCGGGGAGCTGTTTTTT. Protein sequence: CASSIGGGAWATGELFF.